The 24 T cell receptor beta chains below all came from one sample that was sequenced in a study of T cells in Graves' hyperthyroidism and ophthalmopathy. RNA transcripts served as the template for amplifying TCR beta CDR3 regions. A first-round RT-PCR of the TCR CDR3 used the HTBI primer set. TCRdb used MiXCR to reprocess the multiplex PCR reads, holding one entry per CDR3 protein. The sample records fewer than 700,000 distinct CDR3 sequences, around 16% being singletons. The sample consisted of blood. The origin of the receptors is a woman aged 30 to 39 with Graves' hyperthyroidism.

The chain is built from TRBV4-3 and TRBJ1-2; D remains unclear. V lost 1 base and J 6 bases, leaving 9 bases between the germline ends. Germline lookup yields CDR1 LGHNA and CDR2 YSLEER. The CDR3 sequence is 13 residues long. The CDR3 DNA reads TGCGCCAGCAGCCAAGGGGGTTACGATGGCTACACCTTC. Encoded protein: CASSQGGYDGYTF.

This clonotype was recorded a few times. The chain combines TRBV20-1 with TRBJ2-2; D is tentatively TRBD1 or TRBD2 (5 bases each). Trimming left V 5 bases short and J 3 bases short, with 10 bases between. Germline V gene lookup returns CDR1 DFQATT and CDR2 SNEGSKA (reference sequence). This CDR3 contains 13 residues. CDR3 nucleotide sequence: TGCAGTGCTCGGGGCAGTCACACCGGGGAGCTGTTTTTT. It codes for CSARGSHTGELFF.

There are many counts of this clonotype. The chain employs TRBV18 and TRBJ1-1, with D possibly matching TRBD1 (6 bases). CDR3 length: 12 residues. Looked up from germline, CDR1 is KGHSH and CDR2 is LQKENI. The V and J ends lost 3 bases and 7 bases respectively, with 9 bases between them. CDR3 residues: CASSPGQYEAFF. The CDR3 bases are TGTGCCAGCTCACCGGGACAATATGAAGCTTTCTTT. The full variable domain, in which reference TRBV18 and TRBJ1-1 provide the parts outside the CDR3, is NAGVMQNPRHLVRRRGQEARLRCSPMKGHSHVYWYRQLPEEGLKFMVYLQKENIIDESGMPKERFSAEFPKEGPSILRIQQVVRGDSAAYFCASSPGQYEAFFGQGTRLTVV.

J is TRBJ2-3 and V is TRBV24-1; 13 bases line up with TRBD2. V lost 3 bases, J lost 4 bases, and 6 bases stayed unmatched. The CDR3 loop spans 17 amino acids. CDR1 and CDR2 from the germline V gene are KGHDR and SFDVKD. Written as DNA, the CDR3 is TGTGCCACCAGTGATCCGGGACTAGCGGGATTCGCAGATACGCAGTATTTT. It is translated as CATSDPGLAGFADTQYF.

V usage is TRBV5-1 and J usage is TRBJ1-3; D gene unclear. The germline gives CDR1 SGHRS, CDR2 YFSETQ. The CDR3 is made up of 13 amino acids. Trimming cost V 3 bases and J 4 bases, with 8 bases left between them. The CDR3 nucleotides are TGCGCCAGCAGCTCGTGGGCCGGAAACACCATATATTTT. Its translation is CASSSWAGNTIYF.

This clonotype came up a few times. The chain combines TRBV7-2 with TRBJ2-7; TRBD2 agrees at 9 bases. The CDR3 runs 15 residues. Losses at the gene ends were 5 bases for V and 5 bases for J; bases not matched to a gene: 10. Looked up from germline, CDR1 is SGHTA and CDR2 is FQGNSA. The CDR3 loop is CASSPSGASGNEQYF. Written as DNA, the CDR3 is TGTGCCAGCAGCCCAAGTGGCGCTAGCGGGAACGAGCAGTACTTC.

This clonotype was picked up a small number of times. The chain has TRBV25-1 and TRBJ2-1; tentatively, D is TRBD2 (6 bases). The CDR3 is 14 amino acids. Germline V gene lookup returns CDR1 MGHDK and CDR2 SYGVNS. Trimming left V 6 bases short and J 4 bases short, with 13 bases between. In nucleotides, the CDR3 is TGTGCCAGCAGGGAAGGCGGGGTTTACAATGAGCAGTTCTTC. Amino acid sequence: CASREGGVYNEQFF.

This clonotype was counted ten times or more. The DNA for the CDR3 is TGTGCCAGCAGTTTTCAGGTAGCGGGAGTGGGTGAGCAGTTCTTC. Protein: CASSFQVAGVGEQFF. The rearrangement joins TRBV6-2 or TRBV6-3 to TRBJ2-1, with 9 positions matching TRBD2. With 4 bases clipped from V and 9 bases from J, the junction kept 10 bases outside the gene matches. This CDR3 is built from 15 residues. Germline lookup yields CDR1 MNHEY and CDR2 SVGEGT.

The genes are TRBV5-5 and TRBJ2-1; 10 positions match TRBD2. The J segment lost 2 bases and the V segment lost 3 bases, leaving 5 bases of the junction unmatched. Looked up from germline, CDR1 is SGHKS and CDR2 is YYEKEE (reference sequence). The CDR3 spans 16 residues. The CDR3 sequence is CASSSGAGGTYNEQFF. For the CDR3, the DNA is TGTGCCAGCAGCTCCGGAGCGGGAGGGACCTACAATGAGCAGTTCTTC. The full variable domain, in which reference TRBV5-5 and TRBJ2-1 provide the parts outside the CDR3, is DAGVTQSPTHLIKTRGQQVTLRCSPISGHKSVSWYQQVLGQGPQFIFQYYEKEERGRGNFPDRFSARQFPNYSSELNVNALLLGDSALYLCASSSGAGGTYNEQFFGPGTRLTVL.

This clonotype was detected many times. J is TRBJ1-5 and V is TRBV29-1, with a tentative D call TRBD1 (5 bases). Deletions cut 4 bases from V and 11 bases from J, with 12 bases between. This CDR3 is 11 amino acids long. CDR1 is SQVTM, CDR2 ANQGSEA, per germline. CDR3 bases: TGCAGCGTTGCCGACAGTGGAGCCCAGCATTTT. Its protein is CSVADSGAQHF.

The V call is TRBV5-4, the J call TRBJ2-2; a weak D match, TRBD1 (6 bases). Trimming removed 3 bases at V and 6 bases at J, with 15 bases between. Germline assignment: CDR1 SGHNT and CDR2 YYREEE (reference sequence). There are 15 residues in the CDR3. CDR3 coding DNA: TGTGCCAGCAGCTCCGATTCTTACAGGGCCGGGGAGCTGTTTTTT. The encoded protein is CASSSDSYRAGELFF.

The chain employs TRBV25-1 and TRBJ2-1; the D is unclear. Germline loops: CDR1 MGHDK, CDR2 SYGVNS. The CDR3 runs to 12 residues. V shed 10 bases and J shed 8 bases, with 15 bases lying between them. The CDR3 loop is CATLPDGHEQFF. CDR3 coding DNA: TGTGCCACCCTCCCCGACGGCCATGAGCAGTTCTTC.

The table lists this clonotype with many counts. The rearrangement uses TRBV10-2 and TRBJ2-1, with unresolved D. This CDR3 comprises 13 residues. The ends were cut back, 3 bases at V and 2 bases at J, with 5 bases in the middle. Germline CDR1 and CDR2: WSHSY and SAAADI. The CDR3 DNA is TGCGCCAGCAGTGAAGGCCCCTACAATGAGCAGTTCTTC. Its translation: CASSEGPYNEQFF.

This clonotype was seen ten or more times. The chain recombines TRBV3-1 with TRBJ2-3, with D uncertain. Germline values: CDR1 LGHDT, CDR2 YNNKEL (reference sequence). The ends were cut back, 2 bases at V and 5 bases at J, with 14 bases in the middle. CDR3 size: 15 residues. In DNA form, the CDR3 reads TGTGCCAGCAGCCAACCTGGGCTTGGGATAGATACGCAGTATTTT. Translation gives CASSQPGLGIDTQYF.

This clonotype was detected ten times or more. J is TRBJ2-7 and V is TRBV11-2; 11 bases match TRBD2. V dropped 5 bases and J dropped 5; count of bases not matched to a gene: 8. Germline CDR1 SGHAT, CDR2 FQNNGV. The CDR3 is made up of 15 amino acids. The CDR3 sequence is CASSPAGTSGHEQYF. The CDR3 coding sequence is TGTGCCAGCAGCCCAGCCGGGACTAGCGGACACGAGCAGTACTTC.

This clonotype came up a few times. For the CDR3, the DNA is TGTGCCAGCAGCTTGATGGACGGAATTGATACGCAGTATTTT. Its protein is CASSLMDGIDTQYF. The chain couples TRBV5-6 to TRBJ2-3; D not certain. Germline-derived CDR1 and CDR2 are SGHDT and YYEEEE. V was pared by 1 base and J by 6 bases, with 12 bases between. CDR3 length equals 14 residues.

The chain recombines TRBV27 with TRBJ2-3; 9 nucleotides align to TRBD2. J lost 2 bases, V lost 2 bases, and 8 bases had no gene match. This CDR3 is 17 amino acids long. Germline lookup yields CDR1 MNHEY and CDR2 SMNVEV (reference sequence). DNA of the CDR3: TGTGCCAGCAGTTTAATTTTCGGGACTAGCTTCACAGATACGCAGTATTTT. The encoded protein is CASSLIFGTSFTDTQYF.

The chain recombines TRBV29-1 with TRBJ2-1; 10 bases fit TRBD1. CDR1 and CDR2 (germline): SQVTM, ANQGSEA. This CDR3 has 14 residues. V trimming: 7 bases; J trimming: 9 bases; junction bases outside the gene matches: 12. The CDR3, as DNA: TGCAGCGCTTCGACAGGGGGCTTCGATAGTGAGCAGTTCTTC. The encoded protein is CSASTGGFDSEQFF.

This clonotype occurred a few times. The J gene is TRBJ2-1, the V gene TRBV29-1; 8 positions match TRBD2. In germline, CDR1 is SQVTM, CDR2 ANQGSEA. With 7 bases clipped from V and 4 bases from J, the junction kept 15 bases outside the gene matches. The CDR3 length is 16 residues. The CDR3: CSAPGGSGRGYNEQFF. The CDR3, as DNA: TGCAGCGCACCCGGGGGCTCCGGGAGGGGTTACAATGAGCAGTTCTTC.

The chain carries TRBV24-1 and TRBJ2-5, with 10 bases aligning to TRBD1. There are 16 residues in the CDR3. Unmatched junction bases numbered 7, after V lost 2 bases and J lost 5 bases. The germline V gene encodes CDR1 KGHDR and CDR2 SFDVKD. The CDR3 coding sequence is TGTGCCACCAGTGATTGGGGGACAGGGGATTCGGAGACCCAGTACTTC. This translates into CATSDWGTGDSETQYF.

This chain links TRBV5-5 with TRBJ1-5; D gene unclear. This CDR3 has 15 residues. The V end lost 1 base, the J end lost 0 bases, and 8 bases lay between the germline ends. The V gene's germline CDR1 is SGHKS and CDR2 YYEKEE (reference sequence). Here the CDR3 DNA reads TGTGCCAGCAGCTTGTACGGCGATAGCAATCAGCCCCAGCATTTT. It specifies CASSLYGDSNQPQHF.

This clonotype has more than one count but fewer than ten. The rearrangement uses TRBV5-5 and TRBJ2-7; 9 bases are shared with TRBD2. The V gene's germline CDR1 is SGHKS and CDR2 YYEKEE (reference sequence). CDR3 length equals 13 residues. The trim removed 4 bases at V and 5 bases at J, leaving 4 bases unmatched. DNA for the CDR3: TGTGCCAGCAGCGGGACTAGCAACGACGAGCAGTACTTC. Translation: CASSGTSNDEQYF.

This chain connects TRBV28 to TRBJ2-7; TRBD2 matches 9 bases. Germline V gene sequence: CDR1 MDHEN, CDR2 SYDVKM. Germline trimming cut 3 bases from V and 7 bases from J; bases unmatched to any gene: 7. CDR3 length equals 14 residues. CDR3 sequence: CASSLQGRGGEQYF. CDR3 bases: TGTGCCAGCAGTTTGCAGGGGCGGGGGGGTGAGCAGTACTTC.

There are many counts of this clonotype. This rearrangement joins TRBV28 to TRBJ2-5, with D possibly being TRBD1 or TRBD2 (6 bases each). CDR1 is MDHEN, CDR2 SYDVKM, per germline. The CDR3 sequence is 16 residues long. The V gene lost 3 bases and the J gene lost 0 bases, with 14 bases spanning the gap. In nucleotides, the CDR3 is TGTGCCAGCAGTTTGGGGGGCAGTGGGTACCAAGAGACCCAGTACTTC. The encoded protein is CASSLGGSGYQETQYF.